This TCR beta chain was found in a study of low-dose radiotherapy and immunotherapy resistance in tumors. The overall study: Given every two weeks, intravenous cyclophosphamide 200 mg/m2 preceded radiation and immunotherapy by one day.

This CDR3 has 15 amino acids. The germline gives CDR1 SSHAT, CDR2 FNYEAQ (reference sequence). Time point given: before trial treatment. Covering alpha and beta chains, TRAV- and TRBV-specific primers were used for the first-strand cDNA. Amplification, which lasted around 18 PCR cycles, used a constant-region primer and V-primer adapter to amplify TCRs. Isolated mRNA was amplified by in vitro transcription. A single record per CDR3 protein comes from TCRdb applying MiXCR to the reads. This repertoire shows fewer than 90,000 distinct CDR3 sequences, 15% to 20% found once; its top ten account for under 7.5%. This clonotype was observed at least ten times. An end of the junction does not agree with germline; a read error may underlie this.

This sequence joins TRBV7-7 and TRBJ2-2, with 10 bases fitting TRBD1. The receptor was isolated from a male donor with prostate cancer. Sequenced material: PBMCs, taken before treatment. The CDR3 DNA reads TGTGCTAGCAGTGCCGACAGGGGGCCTAATCGGGAGCTGTTTTTT. It is translated as CASSADRGPNRELFF.